The 15 T cell receptor beta chains below all came from one sample that was sequenced in a study of vaccination and CD4 T cells after COVID-19. The Oncomine TCR Beta short-read assay was applied to DNA of cultured CD4+ T cells. TCRdb re-analysed the PCR reads in MiXCR, keeping a single row per CDR3 protein. The sample has about 10,000 distinct CDR3 sequences, roughly 50% seen once. Specified treatment: roughly 11-day PBMC culture with coronavirus spike peptide pools or control peptides (ViraFEST assay). Antigen specificity for these receptors is unknown. Sequencing was done on a sample of CD4+ T cells from blood, cultured in vitro. The receptors derive from a human donor who had recovered from COVID-19.

V is TRBV28 and J is TRBJ1-6; TRBD1 is a possible D gene (6 bases). Germline CDR1 reads MDHEN; CDR2 reads SYDVKM. The V end was cut by 6 bases, the J end by 5 bases, with 8 bases between. The CDR3 extends over 13 amino acids. The CDR3 loop is CASRDSDNSPLHF. DNA for the CDR3: TGTGCCAGCAGGGACAGTGATAATTCACCCCTCCACTTT.

CDR3 nucleotides: TGTGCCAGCAGGGACCGGGATAACTATGGCTACACCTTC. It translates to CASRDRDNYGYTF. The chain has TRBV6-1 and TRBJ1-2; D ambiguous. Per germline, CDR1 MNHNS and CDR2 SASEGT. The CDR3 length is 13 residues. Between the trimmed V and J ends, which lost 6 bases and 1 base, there was a span of 9 bases.

This clonotype occurred once. J is TRBJ1-2 and V is TRBV20-1; 8 bases map to TRBD1. Germline assignment: CDR1 DFQATT and CDR2 SNEGSKA (reference sequence). The V segment lost 3 bases and the J segment 3 bases; nucleotides outside the gene matches: 6. The CDR3 spans 14 residues. The CDR3 here is CSARAGQGDYGYTF. DNA for the CDR3: TGCAGTGCTAGGGCCGGACAGGGCGACTATGGCTACACCTTC.

The table lists this clonotype with a count of one. The CDR3 loop reads CATSREYSGIEQFF. The CDR3 region has the DNA TGTGCCACCAGCAGGGAATATAGCGGGATTGAGCAGTTCTTC. The rearrangement joins TRBV15 to TRBJ2-1; 8 bases line up with TRBD2. Germline trimming cut 3 bases from V and 9 bases from J; bases unmatched to any gene: 7. The CDR3 covers 14 residues. Germline V gene lookup returns CDR1 LNHNV and CDR2 YYDKDF (reference sequence).

This clonotype was observed a handful of times. V and J are TRBV6-2 or TRBV6-3 and TRBJ2-3, with 9 bases aligning to TRBD2. V trimming: 8 bases; J trimming: 6 bases; junction bases outside the gene matches: 12. Germline V CDR1 and CDR2: MNHEY, SVGEGT. The CDR3 covers 15 residues. CDR3 nucleotides: TGTGCCAGCCGTCCCCACGGCGGGGGGGCCGATACGCAGTATTTT. This gives the protein CASRPHGGGADTQYF.

The chain couples TRBV20-1 to TRBJ2-3; D gene uncertain. Germline V gene data show CDR1 as DFQATT and CDR2 as SNEGSKA (reference sequence). CDR3 size: 15 residues. V lost 5 bases, J lost 3 bases, and 18 bases lay in between. The DNA for the CDR3 is TGCAGTGCTCGAATCTTACCCGGGTCGACAGATACGCAGTATTTT. Translated, it gives CSARILPGSTDTQYF.

This clonotype appeared a few times. CDR3 loop: CASSSDRGYTQYF. The CDR3 nucleotides read TGTGCCAGCAGTTCAGACAGGGGATATACGCAGTATTTT. The chain couples TRBV6-5 to TRBJ2-3; 8 bases are a match to TRBD1. The length of the CDR3 is 13 residues. Germline CDR1 MNHEY, CDR2 SVGAGI. Unmatched junction bases numbered 4, after V lost 4 bases and J lost 7 bases.

V is TRBV29-1 and J is TRBJ1-5, with TRBD1 matching over 7 bases. CDR1 and CDR2 from the germline V gene are SQVTM and ANQGSEA. The V and J ends lost 4 bases and 5 bases, in that order; junction bases with no gene match: 8. The CDR3 consists of 14 residues. CDR3 sequence reads: CSVVVPGQYQPQHF. The CDR3 nucleotides are TGCAGCGTTGTCGTCCCGGGACAGTATCAGCCCCAGCATTTT. The full variable domain, its missing parts supplied by reference TRBV29-1 and TRBJ1-5, is SAVISQKPSRDICQRGTSLTIQCQVDSQVTMMFWYRQQPGQSLTLIATANQGSEATYESGFVIDKFPISRPNLTFSTLTVSNMSPEDSSIYLCSVVVPGQYQPQHFGDGTRLSIL.

The gene calls are TRBV15 and TRBJ2-3; D might be TRBD2 (5 bases). CDR3 length: 15 residues. Germline V gives CDR1 LNHNV, CDR2 YYDKDF (reference sequence). V lost 8 bases to trimming and J lost 0 bases, with 15 bases between them. CDR3 sequence reads: CATRLWGDSTDTQYF. The CDR3 DNA follows: TGTGCCACCCGGTTATGGGGAGATAGCACAGATACGCAGTATTTT.

The genes are TRBV30 and TRBJ1-5, with unresolved D. The V end lost 0 bases, the J end lost 0 bases, and 15 bases lay between the germline ends. Looked up from germline, CDR1 is GTSNPN and CDR2 is SVGIG (reference sequence). The CDR3 runs to 17 residues. As DNA, the CDR3 is TGTGCCTGGAGTGTTAACGGTTTCTGGGATAGCAATCAGCCCCAGCATTTT. It translates to CAWSVNGFWDSNQPQHF. The variable domain in full, completed from reference TRBV30 and TRBJ1-5, reads SQTIHQWPATLVQPVGSPLSLECTVEGTSNPNLYWYRQAAGRGLQLLFYSVGIGQISSEVPQNLSASRPQDRQFILSSKKLLLSDSGFYLCAWSVNGFWDSNQPQHFGDGTRLSIL.

Regarding this clonotype: This CDR3 is missing its conserved last phenylalanine or tryptophan, likely due to a read error. This rearrangement joins TRBV7-8 to TRBJ2-3; TRBD1 is a possible D gene (6 bases). CDR1 and CDR2 (germline): SGHVS, FQNEAQ. Trimming stripped 1 base from V and 4 bases from J, with 24 bases between. This CDR3 region has 19 residues. The CDR3 sequence is CASSLVFIRGAGVADTQYY. The CDR3 DNA is TGTGCCAGCAGCTTAGTCTTTATTAGAGGTGCAGGGGTGGCAGATACGCAGTATTAT.

In this sample, this clonotype is large (0.1 to 1%). DNA for the CDR3: TGTGCCACCAGTGCTTCTCCCCTCAGGGGGCTGGCCGGGGAGCTGTTTTTT. Protein sequence: CATSASPLRGLAGELFF. This sequence joins TRBV24-1 and TRBJ2-2; 8 bases are shared with TRBD1. The germline V gene encodes CDR1 KGHDR and CDR2 SFDVKD. The V and J ends lost 5 bases and 6 bases, in that order; junction bases with no gene match: 13. The CDR3 is made up of 17 amino acids.

This clonotype showed up just once. The rearrangement uses TRBV20-1 and TRBJ1-6; 8 nucleotides align to TRBD1. The CDR3 runs to 15 residues. Germline V CDR1 and CDR2: DFQATT, SNEGSKA (reference sequence). V lost 5 bases, J lost 9 bases, and 12 bases stayed unmatched. The CDR3: CSAPIRTGRASPLHF. In nucleotides, the CDR3 is TGCAGTGCTCCAATAAGGACAGGGCGAGCTTCACCCCTCCACTTT.

This chain connects TRBV2 to TRBJ1-2; maybe TRBD1 (6 bases). Germline CDR1 reads SNHLY; CDR2 reads FYNNEI. The V and J ends lost 7 bases and 8 bases respectively, with 11 bases between them. The CDR3 loop spans 11 amino acids. CDR3 protein: CASTERGGYTF. The CDR3 nucleotides are TGTGCCAGCACCGAGAGGGGGGGCTACACCTTC.

This clonotype was observed once. The CDR3 reads CASSVGLAGTNEQFF. CDR3 nucleotide sequence: TGCGCCAGCAGTGTGGGACTAGCGGGGACCAATGAGCAGTTCTTC. The chain is built from TRBV10-1 and TRBJ2-1, with 13 bases matching TRBD2. Germline V gene lookup returns CDR1 WNHNN and CDR2 SYGVQD (reference sequence). The CDR3 sequence is 15 residues long. With V trimmed by 4 bases and J by 6 bases, 3 bases remained unmatched.